Following are 3 T cell receptor beta chains from one sample sequenced in a study of CD8+ T cells in alopecia areata (dated by TCRdb to about 2018). Receptor libraries were prepared by the immunoSEQ multiplex PCR assay. RNA was extracted from all samples and reverse transcribed into cDNA, which served as template for TCR sequencing. Here the immuneACCESS table is served through TCRdb, limited to in-frame sequences with V and J called. Missing clones are a known gap in these copies; in checked studies unresolved V genes cover under half, and the rest lacks a known reason. The sample table lists nearly 110,000 clones, roughly 89% of them with a count of one. The ten largest clones add up to over 20% of the sample. The time point tag for this specimen amounts to: around 26 weeks on oral tofacitinib. What the treatment or condition label conveys for this sample: oral pan-JAK inhibitor, 5-10 mg twice daily.

The sample consisted of CD8+ T cells sorted from blood, taken at week 24, from a patient treated with tofacitinib. These receptors were collected from a human donor with alopecia areata.

The J gene is TRBJ1-4, the V gene TRBV27, with 7 nucleotides matching TRBD1. The CDR3 consists of 14 residues. CDR1 is MNHEY, CDR2 SMNVEV, per germline (reference sequence). Trimming at V came to 5 bases and at J to 8 bases, leaving 8 bases not matched to a gene. This CDR3 reads CASSRQGPGEKLFF. CDR3 coding DNA: TGTGCCAGCAGTCGACAGGGCCCGGGAGAAAAACTGTTTTTT.

There are a few counts of this clone. V gene TRBV7-9 combines with J gene TRBJ2-1; TRBD1 might be the D (6 bases). The CDR3 has 16 residues. V gave up 1 base and J gave up 6 bases, with 16 bases separating them. CDR1 and CDR2 (germline): SEHNR, FQNEAQ (reference sequence). CDR3 sequence reads: CASSLGGGLDGNEQFF. DNA of the CDR3: TGTGCCAGCAGCTTAGGAGGGGGATTGGATGGCAATGAGCAGTTCTTC.

This clone was recorded once. V usage is TRBV4-1 and J usage is TRBJ2-7; TRBD1 matches at 8 bases. CDR1 is MGHRA, CDR2 YSYEKL, per germline. V lost 8 bases and J lost 0; bases outside the gene matches: 3. The CDR3 consists of 13 residues. The CDR3, as DNA: TGCGCCAGCGGGACAGGAGCCTCCTACGAGCAGTACTTC. Protein: CASGTGASYEQYF.